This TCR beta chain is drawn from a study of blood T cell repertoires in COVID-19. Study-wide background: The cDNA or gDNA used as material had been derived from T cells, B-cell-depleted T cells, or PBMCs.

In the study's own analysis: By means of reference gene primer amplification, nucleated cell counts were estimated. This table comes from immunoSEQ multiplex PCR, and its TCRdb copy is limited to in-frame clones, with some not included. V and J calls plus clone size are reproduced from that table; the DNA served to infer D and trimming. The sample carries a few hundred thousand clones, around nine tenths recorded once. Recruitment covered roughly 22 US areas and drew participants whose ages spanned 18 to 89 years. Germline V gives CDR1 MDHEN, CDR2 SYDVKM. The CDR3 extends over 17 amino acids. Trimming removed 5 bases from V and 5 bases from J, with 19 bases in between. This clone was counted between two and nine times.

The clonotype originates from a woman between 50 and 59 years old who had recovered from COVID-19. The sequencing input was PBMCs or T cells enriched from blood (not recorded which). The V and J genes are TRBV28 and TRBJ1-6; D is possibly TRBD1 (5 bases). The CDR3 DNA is TGTGCCAGCAGTCCCGGGACTTATGCTAAAAATAATTCACCCCTCCACTTT. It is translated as CASSPGTYAKNNSPLHF.